These T cell receptor beta chains were read from a single sample in a study of T-cell reconstitution after alpha-beta-depleted transplantation in children. MiXCR, applied by TCRdb to the PCR reads, yields one record per CDR3 protein. The table includes around 370,000 distinct CDR3 sequences, around a tenth detected once. The starting material was PBMCs from the stem cell graft donor, obtained from the stem cell graft. The receptors derive from a human donor who donated a stem cell graft to a child with acute lymphoblastic leukemia. Each CDR3 is given with its conserved first and last residue. D genes are given only for firm matches. Not all rows give a size; the values are once, few, many and, for expanded clones, a class.

clone size | J gene | V gene | D gene | CDR3 DNA | CDR3 protein
few | TRBJ2-7 | TRBV29-1 | NA | TGCAGCGTTACCGGGACCGATTCCTACGAGCAGTACTTC | CSVTGTDSYEQYF
few | TRBJ2-5 | TRBV12-3/TRBV12-4 | TRBD2 | TGTGCCAGCAGTCGGACTAGCGGGTTTATCGAGACCCAGTACTTC | CASSRTSGFIETQYF
few | TRBJ2-1 | TRBV5-1 | TRBD2 | TGCGCCAGCAGCCCCCTCCTAGCGGGAGGGCCAGGAGAGCAGTTCTTC | CASSPLLAGGPGEQFF
few | TRBJ2-7 | TRBV12-3/TRBV12-4 | NA | TGTGCCAGCAGTTTATCAGGGAGCGGCCACGAGCAGTACTTC | CASSLSGSGHEQYF
few | TRBJ2-7 | TRBV5-6 | NA | TGTGCCAGCAGCTTGCAAGGGTCAACTTACGAGCAGTACTTC | CASSLQGSTYEQYF
NA | TRBJ2-7 | TRBV28 | NA | TGTGCCAGCTACAGTTTCCGATCTCCTGTGGGACCCAACCCGGACGAGCAGTACTTC | CASYSFRSPVGPNPDEQYF
NA | TRBJ1-2 | TRBV12-3/TRBV12-4 | NA | TGTGCCAGCGCCCTCTCGTCAGCTTCGGATGGCTACACCTTC | CASALSSASDGYTF
NA | TRBJ1-3 | TRBV12-3/TRBV12-4 | TRBD1 | TGTGCCAGCAGTCCGGGGACAGGACATGGAAACACCATATATTTT | CASSPGTGHGNTIYF
NA | TRBJ2-3 | TRBV10-3 | NA | TGTGCCATCAGTGGTAGGGGGGACACAGATACGCAGTATTTT | CAISGRGDTDTQYF
NA | TRBJ2-3 | TRBV11-3 | TRBD2 | TGTGCCAGCAGCTTTTTTAGCGGGAGCGGTCCAGATACGCAGTATTTT | CASSFFSGSGPDTQYF
many | TRBJ2-7 | TRBV7-8 | TRBD2 | TGTGCCAGCAGCTTAGCCGCGGGAGATCCCTACGAGCAGTACTTC | CASSLAAGDPYEQYF
few | TRBJ2-7 | TRBV6-2/TRBV6-3 | NA | TGTGCCAGCAGTTACTCTGCGGGCTACGAGCAGTACTTC | CASSYSAGYEQYF
NA | TRBJ2-1 | TRBV2 | NA | TGTGCCAGCAGTTCCAGAGTTTTCGGCACGGGTATTCAGGACTACAATGAGCAGTTCTTC | CASSSRVFGTGIQDYNEQFF
NA | TRBJ2-3 | TRBV5-6 | NA | TGTGCCAGCAGCCCGGACGGGGGAAGCACAGATACGCAGTATTTT | CASSPDGGSTDTQYF
few | TRBJ2-1 | TRBV14 | TRBD2 | TGTGCCAGCAGCCAAGTCCGTCGGACTAGCGGACGATACAATGAGCAGTTCTTC | CASSQVRRTSGRYNEQFF
many | TRBJ1-6 | TRBV20-1 | TRBD1 | TGCAGTGCTGTTGGACAGGGGACTAATCACTATAATTCACCCCTCCACTTT | CSAVGQGTNHYNSPLHF
NA | TRBJ2-1 | TRBV5-1 | NA | TGCGCCAGCAGCTTGTCCGTAAATCAGGGGACCCGCGACAATGAGCAGTTCTTC | CASSLSVNQGTRDNEQFF
many | TRBJ2-1 | TRBV3-1 | TRBD1 | TGTGCCAGCAGCTCCTTCGGGACAGGAGGGTACAATGAGCAGTTCTTC | CASSSFGTGGYNEQFF
few | TRBJ2-2 | TRBV4-1 | NA | TGCGCCAGCAGCCGGGTTGCGGGTCAGAGTGCCGGGGAGCTGTTTTTT | CASSRVAGQSAGELFF
few | TRBJ2-4 | TRBV11-1 | NA | TGTGCCAGCAGCTTAGACATCAGGGGGGCTGGGGCCAAAAACATTCAGTACTTC | CASSLDIRGAGAKNIQYF
few | TRBJ1-2 | TRBV11-2 | NA | TGTGCCAGCAGCTTAGACGCGTTCTCTCTAAGGGGAGGCTACACCTTC | CASSLDAFSLRGGYTF
few | TRBJ2-1 | TRBV29-1 | NA | TGCAGCGTCCGGAATAGCTCCTACAATGAGCAGTTCTTC | CSVRNSSYNEQFF
NA | TRBJ2-5 | TRBV20-1 | NA | TGCAGTGCTAGATGGGGTGGGGGAGAGACCCAGTACTTC | CSARWGGGETQYF
many | TRBJ2-1 | TRBV5-1 | NA | TGCGCCAGCAGCTTGGTAGCGTCCAATGAGCAGTTCTTC | CASSLVASNEQFF
few | TRBJ1-2 | TRBV25-1 | TRBD1 | TGTGCCAGCAGTGACCCACAGGGGGCAGGCTATGGCTACACCTTC | CASSDPQGAGYGYTF
NA | TRBJ2-2 | TRBV4-1 | NA | TGCGCCAGCAGCCAAGAGAGGGGTGCGGGGACCGGGGAGCTGTTTTTT | CASSQERGAGTGELFF
few | TRBJ2-7 | TRBV20-1 | TRBD2 | TGCAGTGCCACGGGCCAGTTTTCCTCGACCGGGACTAGCGGCCTCTACGAGCAGTACTTC | CSATGQFSSTGTSGLYEQYF
many | TRBJ2-2 | TRBV18 | NA | TGTGCCAGCTCACCACGTGGGGTGAACACCGGGGAGCTGTTTTTT | CASSPRGVNTGELFF
few | TRBJ2-2 | TRBV5-1 | NA | TGCGCCAGCAGCTTGGCACGCGGGATCGCGAACACCGGGGAGCTGTTTTTT | CASSLARGIANTGELFF
NA | TRBJ2-3 | TRBV7-9 | TRBD2 | TGTGCCAGCAGCTTAGTCGGCGGGAGCCCCCGCACAGATACGCAGTATTTT | CASSLVGGSPRTDTQYF
NA | TRBJ2-6 | TRBV7-2 | TRBD1 | TGTGCCAGCAGCTTAGAGGGGGCTGGGTCCAACGTCCTGACTTTC | CASSLEGAGSNVLTF
NA | TRBJ1-1 | TRBV10-3 | NA | TGTGCCATCAGTGACCCTATGGGTAGGTACACTGAAGCTTTCTTT | CAISDPMGRYTEAFF
NA | TRBJ2-2 | TRBV3-1 | NA | TGTGCCAGCAGCCAAGATGCCCCTTCCCTGCTCAACACCGGGGAGCTGTTTTTT | CASSQDAPSLLNTGELFF
NA | TRBJ1-3 | TRBV7-9 | NA | TGTGCCAGCAGCGCAGTTGGAAACACCATATATTTT | CASSAVGNTIYF
many | TRBJ2-1 | TRBV6-4 | TRBD2 | TGTGCCAGCAGTGAAACTAGCGGGTCGGGCAATGAGCAGTTCTTC | CASSETSGSGNEQFF
many | TRBJ1-5 | TRBV12-3/TRBV12-4 | NA | TGTGCCAGCAGTTTAGACGGTGGGCCCCAGCATTTT | CASSLDGGPQHF
NA | TRBJ2-2 | TRBV19 | TRBD2 | TGTGCCAGTAGTATCCCGGCGGGAGGCAACACCGGGGAGCTGTTTTTT | CASSIPAGGNTGELFF
many | TRBJ1-1 | TRBV7-2 | NA | TGTGCCAGCGCACTTGGGCTGAACACTGAAGCTTTCTTT | CASALGLNTEAFF
many | TRBJ2-2 | TRBV4-1 | NA | TGCGCCAGCCTCGGAAGGGGAAAGAACACCGGGGAGCTGTTTTTT | CASLGRGKNTGELFF
NA | TRBJ2-1 | TRBV4-3 | TRBD1 | TGCGCCAGCAGCCAAGAATTACAGGGGGCGGAGGGGTTCTTC | CASSQELQGAEGFF
many | TRBJ2-7 | TRBV4-2 | TRBD2 | TGTGCCAGCAGCCCAGCGGGAGCCCCCGAGCAGTACTTC | CASSPAGAPEQYF
NA | TRBJ1-4 | TRBV3-1 | NA | TGTGCCAGCAGCCGGCCTGGGTCGTCGGGAATAACTAATGAAAAACTGTTTTTT | CASSRPGSSGITNEKLFF
few | TRBJ2-7 | TRBV7-2 | TRBD2 | TGTGCCAGCAGTTTGACTAGCGGGAGGGCCGACGAGCAGTACTTC | CASSLTSGRADEQYF
few | TRBJ2-5 | TRBV2 | NA | TGTGCCAGCAGTTTCATAGGACACCACGAAGAGACCCAGTACTTC | CASSFIGHHEETQYF
NA | TRBJ2-5 | TRBV5-4 | NA | TGTGCCAGCAGCTTCCCTAGCGCCACAATGTACCAAGAGACCCAGTACTTC | CASSFPSATMYQETQYF
NA | TRBJ2-2 | TRBV11-1 | TRBD2 | TGTGCCGGCGGGAGGGAGAACACCGGGGAGCTGTTTTTT | CAGGRENTGELFF
NA | TRBJ1-4 | TRBV9 | NA | TGTGCCAGCAGCTTAACGGGGCAGGGAACGGGGGAAAAACTGTTTTTT | CASSLTGQGTGEKLFF